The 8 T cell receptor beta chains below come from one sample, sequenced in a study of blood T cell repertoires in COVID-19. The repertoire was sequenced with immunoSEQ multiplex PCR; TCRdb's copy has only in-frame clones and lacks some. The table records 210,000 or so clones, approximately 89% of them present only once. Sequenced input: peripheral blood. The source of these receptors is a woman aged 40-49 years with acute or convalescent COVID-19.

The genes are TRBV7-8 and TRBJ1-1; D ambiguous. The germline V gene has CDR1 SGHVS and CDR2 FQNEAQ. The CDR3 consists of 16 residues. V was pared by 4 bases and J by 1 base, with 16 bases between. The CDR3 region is CASSYRDRVSNTEAFF. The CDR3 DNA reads TGTGCCAGCAGCTACCGCGACCGGGTTTCGAACACTGAAGCTTTCTTT.

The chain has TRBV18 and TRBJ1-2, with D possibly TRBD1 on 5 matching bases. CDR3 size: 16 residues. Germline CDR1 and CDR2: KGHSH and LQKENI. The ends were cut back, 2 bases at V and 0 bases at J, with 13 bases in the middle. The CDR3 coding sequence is TGTGCCAGCTCACCAAGGTTCGACAGCACTAACTATGGCTACACCTTC. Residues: CASSPRFDSTNYGYTF.

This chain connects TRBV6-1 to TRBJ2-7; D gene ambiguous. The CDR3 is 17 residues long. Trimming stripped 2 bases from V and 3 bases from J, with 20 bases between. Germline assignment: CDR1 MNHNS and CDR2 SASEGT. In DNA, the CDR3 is TGTGCCAGCAGTGAACCAGAACGGCCAGACACCTTCTACGAGCAGTACGTC. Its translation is CASSEPERPDTFYEQYV.

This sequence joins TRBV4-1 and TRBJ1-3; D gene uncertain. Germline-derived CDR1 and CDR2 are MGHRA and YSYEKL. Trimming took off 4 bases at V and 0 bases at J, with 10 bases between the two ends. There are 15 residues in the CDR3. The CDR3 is CASSLVADSGNTIYF. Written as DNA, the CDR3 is TGCGCCAGCAGCCTCGTGGCAGACTCTGGAAACACCATATATTTT.

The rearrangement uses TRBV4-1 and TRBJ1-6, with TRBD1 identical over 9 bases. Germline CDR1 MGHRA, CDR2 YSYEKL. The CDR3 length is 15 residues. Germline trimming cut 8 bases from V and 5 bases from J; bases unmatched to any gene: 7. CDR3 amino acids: CASQKGDRDNSPLHF. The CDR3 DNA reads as TGCGCCAGCCAGAAAGGGGACAGGGATAATTCACCCCTCCACTTT.

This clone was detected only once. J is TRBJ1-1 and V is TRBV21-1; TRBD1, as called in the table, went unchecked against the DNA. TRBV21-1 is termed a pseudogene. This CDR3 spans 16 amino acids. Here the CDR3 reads CASRIWDSLAGTEAFF. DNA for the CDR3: TGTGCCAGCAGGATCTGGGACAGCCTCGCCGGCACTGAAGCTTTCTTT.

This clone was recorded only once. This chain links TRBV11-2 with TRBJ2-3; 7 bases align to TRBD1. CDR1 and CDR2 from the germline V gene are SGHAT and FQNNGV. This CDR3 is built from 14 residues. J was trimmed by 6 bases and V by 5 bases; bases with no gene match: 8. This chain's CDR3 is CASSADRVVDTQYF. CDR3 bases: TGTGCCAGCAGCGCCGACAGGGTAGTTGATACGCAGTATTTT.

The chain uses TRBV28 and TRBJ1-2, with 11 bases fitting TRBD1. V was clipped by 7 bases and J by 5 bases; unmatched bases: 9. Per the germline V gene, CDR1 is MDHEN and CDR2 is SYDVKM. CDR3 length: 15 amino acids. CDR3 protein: CASTSAGTGGYGYTF. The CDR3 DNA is TGTGCCAGCACGTCCGCAGGGACAGGGGGTTATGGCTACACCTTC.